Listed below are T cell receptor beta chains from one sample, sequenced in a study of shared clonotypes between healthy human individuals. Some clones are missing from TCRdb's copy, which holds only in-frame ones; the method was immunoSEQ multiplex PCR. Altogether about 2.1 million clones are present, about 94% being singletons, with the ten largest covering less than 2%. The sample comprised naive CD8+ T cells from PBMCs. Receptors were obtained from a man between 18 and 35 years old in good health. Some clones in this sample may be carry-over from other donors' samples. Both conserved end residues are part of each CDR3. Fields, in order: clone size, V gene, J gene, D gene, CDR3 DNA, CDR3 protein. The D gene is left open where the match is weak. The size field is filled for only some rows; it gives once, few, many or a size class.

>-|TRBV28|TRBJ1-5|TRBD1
TGTGCCAGTGGCGGGACAGGGTTCGGTCAGCCCCAGCATTTT
CASGGTGFGQPQHF
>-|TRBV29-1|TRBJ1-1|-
TGCAGCGTAGGGGGGGGACACCTTAACACTGAAGCTTTCTTT
CSVGGGHLNTEAFF
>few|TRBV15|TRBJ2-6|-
TGTGCCACCAGCCAGCTCTCTGGGGCCAACGTCCTGACTTTC
CATSQLSGANVLTF
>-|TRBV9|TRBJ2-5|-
TGTGCCAGCAGCCCCACCCCAGGTCCACAAGAGACCCAGTACTTC
CASSPTPGPQETQYF
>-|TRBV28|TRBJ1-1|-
TGTGCCAGCTCCTCGGGGGGGGAGAACACTGAAGCTTTCTTT
CASSSGGENTEAFF
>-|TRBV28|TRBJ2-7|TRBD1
TGTGCCAGCAGTGTAGGACAGGGTGGCTACGAGCAGTACTTC
CASSVGQGGYEQYF
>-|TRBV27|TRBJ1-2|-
TGTGCCAGCAGTTTCAGTCTTTCAGGCTATGGCTACACCTTC
CASSFSLSGYGYTF
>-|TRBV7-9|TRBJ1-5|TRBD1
TGTGCCAGCAGCCCAGACGGGACAGGGTTTCGCCAGCCCCAGCATTTT
CASSPDGTGFRQPQHF
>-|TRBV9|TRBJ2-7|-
TGTGCCAGCAGCGTAGGATCTCGTCACGAGCAGTACTTC
CASSVGSRHEQYF
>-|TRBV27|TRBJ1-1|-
TGTGCCAGCAGGGAGCCGGGTGGGGGTAGATGGACTGAAGCTTTCTTT
CASREPGGGRWTEAFF
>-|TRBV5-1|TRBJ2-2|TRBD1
TGCGCCAGCAGCTTCTACAGGGGAGACACCGGGGAGCTGTTTTTT
CASSFYRGDTGELFF
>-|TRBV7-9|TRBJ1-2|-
TGTGCCAGCACCCTCGGAGACAGTCACCCCTATGGCTACACCTTC
CASTLGDSHPYGYTF
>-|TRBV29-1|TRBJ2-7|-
TGCAGCGTTGAATCCGGGTACGACGAGCAGTACTTC
CSVESGYDEQYF
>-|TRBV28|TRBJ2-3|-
TGTGCCAGCAGCCCTTACGAGTGGGAGGGCACAGATACGCAGTATTTT
CASSPYEWEGTDTQYF
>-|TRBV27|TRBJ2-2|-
TGTGCCAGCAGCCTACTAAACACCGGGGAGCTGTTTTTT
CASSLLNTGELFF
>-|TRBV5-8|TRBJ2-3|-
TGTGCCAGCAGCCTGACAGATAGCACAGATACGCAGTATTTT
CASSLTDSTDTQYF
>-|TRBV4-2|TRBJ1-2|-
TGTGCCAGCAGCCAAGATTTGGAGGGATATGGCTACACCTTC
CASSQDLEGYGYTF
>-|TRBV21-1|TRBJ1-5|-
TGTGCCAGCAGCAAAGAGGGGACAGTACGTAGCAATCAGCCCCAGCATTTT
CASSKEGTVRSNQPQHF
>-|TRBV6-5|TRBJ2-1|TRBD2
TGTGCCAGCAGTTTATCCCGACTAGCCGCTTACAATGAGCAGTTCTTC
CASSLSRLAAYNEQFF
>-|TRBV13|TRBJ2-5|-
TGTGCCAGCAGCGGCCGGGACCCAAGAATAGAGACCCAGTACTTC
CASSGRDPRIETQYF
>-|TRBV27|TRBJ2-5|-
TGTGCCAGCAGTTTGGCGGGAACCATGCAAGAGACCCAGTACTTC
CASSLAGTMQETQYF
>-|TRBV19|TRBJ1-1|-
TGTGCCAGTAGTATAATGGGGTCTGAAGCTTTCTTT
CASSIMGSEAFF
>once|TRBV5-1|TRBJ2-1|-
TGCGCCAGCAGCCAGCGACCGCTCGGTGAGCAGTTCTTC
CASSQRPLGEQFF
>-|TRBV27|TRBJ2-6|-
TGTGCCAGCTTCAAAGGGGCAGGGTCTGGGGCCAACGTCCTGACTTTC
CASFKGAGSGANVLTF
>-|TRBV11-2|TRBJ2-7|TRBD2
TGTGCCAGCAGCTTAGGACTAGCGGGAGTCGAGCAGTACTTC
CASSLGLAGVEQYF
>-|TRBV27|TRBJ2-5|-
TGTGCCAGCAGTTTATCGACCCAAGAGACCCAGTACTTC
CASSLSTQETQYF
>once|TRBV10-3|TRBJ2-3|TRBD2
TGTGCCATCAGCCTCGGGACTAGCGGGAGTAGCACAGATACGCAGTATTTT
CAISLGTSGSSTDTQYF
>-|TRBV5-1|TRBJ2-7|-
TGCGCCAGCACCGGGGGCTACGAGCAGTACTTC
CASTGGYEQYF
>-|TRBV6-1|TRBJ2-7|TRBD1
TGTGCCAGCAGTGTCCGGGACAGCTACTACGAGCAGTACTTC
CASSVRDSYYEQYF
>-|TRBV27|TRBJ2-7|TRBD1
TGTGCCAGCAGTCCTCTTCCTCGGACAGGGGGCCGCTACGAGCAGTACTTC
CASSPLPRTGGRYEQYF
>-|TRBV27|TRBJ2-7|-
TGTGCCAGCAGTCTCCCCGGGGAATACGAGCAGTACTTC
CASSLPGEYEQYF
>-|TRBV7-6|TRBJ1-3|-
TGTGCCAGCAGCCCCCGCAACAGGGACTCTGGAAACACCATATATTTT
CASSPRNRDSGNTIYF
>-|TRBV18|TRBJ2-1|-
TGTGCCAGCTCACCACCCAGCGGCCTCTCCTACAATGAGCAGTTCTTC
CASSPPSGLSYNEQFF
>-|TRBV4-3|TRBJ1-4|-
TGCGCCAGCAGCGCGGCCAGGGGCGAAGATACTGAAAAACTGTTTTTT
CASSAARGEDTEKLFF
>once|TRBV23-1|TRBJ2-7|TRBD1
TGCGCCAGCAGTCAACGAAAGGGGGCAGGGTACGAGCAGTACTTC
CASSQRKGAGYEQYF
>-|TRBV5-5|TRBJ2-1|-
TGTGCCAGCAGCTTGGGTGGGACCCCCGGAAGTAATGAGCAGTTCTTC
CASSLGGTPGSNEQFF
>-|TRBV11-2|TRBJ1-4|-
TGTGCCAGCAGCTTAGTTGGGGGGCTTGGTGAAAAACTGTTTTTT
CASSLVGGLGEKLFF
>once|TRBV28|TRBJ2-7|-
TGTGCCAGCAGTTTACAAGGTTCCTCTTACGAGCAGTACTTC
CASSLQGSSYEQYF
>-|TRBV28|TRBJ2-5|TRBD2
TGTGCCAGCACCCCGTTGGGACTAGCGGGAAAGTTGTACTTC
CASTPLGLAGKLYF
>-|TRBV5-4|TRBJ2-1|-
TGTGCCAGCAGAGAAGGACGGGCCAGTGAGCAGTTCTTC
CASREGRASEQFF
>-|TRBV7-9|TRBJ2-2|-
TGTGCCAGCAGCTTAGCCGGGGGGCCCGGGGAGCTGTTTTTT
CASSLAGGPGELFF
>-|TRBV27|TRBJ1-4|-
TGTGCCAGCAGTTTATACCAGGGGAGTGAAAAACTGTTTTTT
CASSLYQGSEKLFF
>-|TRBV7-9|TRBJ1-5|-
TGTGCCAGCAGCACAGTTGATCAGCCCCAGCATTTT
CASSTVDQPQHF
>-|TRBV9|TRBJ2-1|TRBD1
TGTGCCAGCAGCGGCACAGGGGACAGCTCCTACAATGAGCAGTTCTTC
CASSGTGDSSYNEQFF
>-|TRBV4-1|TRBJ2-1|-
TGCGCCAGCAGCCAAGATGTCAAGGTTGCGCTAGCCGTCTACAATGAGCAGTTCTTC
CASSQDVKVALAVYNEQFF
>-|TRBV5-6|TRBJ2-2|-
TGTGCCAGCAGCCCCGGGTCCCCCGGGGAGCTGTTTTTT
CASSPGSPGELFF